These 28 T cell receptor beta chains were sequenced from one sample in a study of shared clonotypes between healthy human individuals. Some clones are missing from TCRdb's copy, which holds only in-frame ones; the method was immunoSEQ multiplex PCR. Of approximately 740,000 clones in the sample, roughly 70% were seen once. Sequenced sample: memory CD4+ T cells sorted from blood. Subset denoted: CD45RA-negative fraction. The receptors shown here come from a woman between 25 and 40 years old in good health.

In regard to this clone: The identical CDR3 is also encoded by other nucleotide sequences in the sample. The chain joins TRBV4-1 to TRBJ2-3; D call uncertain. The CDR3 covers 12 residues. V was pared by 1 base and J by 5 bases, with 4 bases between. In germline, CDR1 is MGHRA, CDR2 YSYEKL. For the CDR3, the DNA is TGCGCCAGCAGCCAAGTCAGAGATACGCAGTATTTT. It encodes CASSQVRDTQYF.

The chain links TRBV5-1 to TRBJ2-7, with 11 bases matching TRBD2. J was trimmed by 5 bases and V by 4 bases; bases with no gene match: 8. Germline V CDR1 and CDR2: SGHRS, YFSETQ. The CDR3 covers 15 residues. The CDR3 spells CASSESTSGRDEQYF. DNA for the CDR3: TGCGCCAGCAGCGAATCTACTAGCGGGAGAGACGAGCAGTACTTC.

V and J are TRBV29-1 and TRBJ2-1; TRBD1 aligns across 7 bases. V trimming: 4 bases; J trimming: 5 bases; junction bases outside the gene matches: 8. This CDR3 spans 14 amino acids. Germline CDR1 and CDR2: SQVTM and ANQGSEA. The CDR3 DNA sequence: TGCAGCGTTGGGGGGACAGAGACCAACAATGAGCAGTTCTTC. Translating it yields CSVGGTETNNEQFF.

The rearrangement joins TRBV19 to TRBJ2-1; the D is unclear. CDR1 LNHDA and CDR2 SQIVND come from the germline V gene (reference sequence). The CDR3 is 15 residues long. Deletions cut 6 bases from V and 6 bases from J, with 18 bases between. The CDR3 here is CASSLEIEWSNEQFF. Written as DNA, the CDR3 is TGTGCCAGTAGCCTTGAAATAGAGTGGAGCAATGAGCAGTTCTTC. The variable domain in full, completed from reference TRBV19 and TRBJ2-1, reads DGGITQSPKYLFRKEGQNVTLSCEQNLNHDAMYWYRQDPGQGLRLIYYSQIVNDFQKGDIAEGYSVSREKKESFPLTVTSAQKNPTAFYLCASSLEIEWSNEQFFGPGTRLTVL.

The CDR3 DNA sequence: TGTGCCAGCAGTTCCGTGACTCTAGGGGACAGACCCAAGCAGTTCTTC. As protein: CASSSVTLGDRPKQFF. This chain joins TRBV27 and TRBJ2-1, with 7 bases fitting TRBD1. This CDR3 is 16 amino acids long. V dropped 4 bases and J dropped 11; count of bases not matched to a gene: 17. Germline CDR1 reads MNHEY; CDR2 reads SMNVEV (reference sequence).

This clone was detected once. This rearrangement joins TRBV14 to TRBJ1-4; D unclear. Germline assignment: CDR1 SGHDN and CDR2 FVKESK. The germline V and J ends were trimmed by 3 bases and 7 bases, with 12 bases remaining between them. CDR3 length: 14 amino acids. The CDR3 DNA reads TGTGCCAGCAGCCAGGGAGGACTATTTGAAAAACTGTTTTTT. It encodes CASSQGGLFEKLFF.

The genes are TRBV7-2 and TRBJ2-1, with 15 bases that match TRBD2. V lost 5 bases and J lost 7; bases outside the gene matches: 6. Germline assignment: CDR1 SGHTA and CDR2 FQGNSA. The CDR3 is 16 amino acids. Written as DNA, the CDR3 is TGTGCCAGCAGCCCGCGCGGGACTAGCGGGAGGAATGAGCAGTTCTTC. The encoded protein is CASSPRGTSGRNEQFF. The full variable domain, with the rest looked up from reference TRBV7-2 and TRBJ2-1, is GAGVSQSPSNKVTEKGKDVELRCDPISGHTALYWYRQSLGQGLEFLIYFQGNSAPDKSGLPSDRFSAERTGGSVSTLTIQRTQQEDSAVYLCASSPRGTSGRNEQFFGPGTRLTVL.

About this clone: Other nucleotide sequences from this sample produce the same CDR3. The CDR3 region is CASSSRYGYTF. The CDR3 DNA sequence: TGTGCCAGCAGCTCTCGCTATGGCTACACCTTC. This rearrangement joins TRBV28 to TRBJ1-2; D is unclear. Deletions cut 6 bases from V and 4 bases from J, with 6 bases between. The CDR3 contains 11 residues. Germline V gene data show CDR1 as MDHEN and CDR2 as SYDVKM.

This clone was found a few times. The chain employs TRBV7-9 and TRBJ1-3; D not certain. The ends were cut back, 7 bases at V and 3 bases at J, with 13 bases in the middle. Germline V gene sequence: CDR1 SEHNR, CDR2 FQNEAQ (reference sequence). The CDR3 extends over 14 amino acids. CDR3 region: CASIPTAGGNTIYF. CDR3 nucleotide sequence: TGTGCCAGCATCCCGACCGCGGGTGGAAACACCATATATTTT.

The genes are TRBV7-6 and TRBJ2-2; D unresolved. V lost 5 bases and J lost 0, with 4 bases in between. Germline CDR1 is SGHVS and CDR2 is FNYEAQ. CDR3 length: 13 residues. CDR3 bases: TGTGCCAGCAGCGCAGCGAACACCGGGGAGCTGTTTTTT. Translating gives CASSAANTGELFF. The variable domain in full, with the rest retrieved from reference TRBV7-6 and TRBJ2-2, is GAGVSQSPRYKVTKRGQDVALRCDPISGHVSLYWYRQALGQGPEFLTYFNYEAQQDKSGLPNDRFSAERPEGSISTLTIQRTEQRDSAMYRCASSAANTGELFFGEGSRLTVL.

This chain uses TRBV5-4 with TRBJ2-7; TRBD1 agrees at 10 bases. Germline trimming cut 2 bases from V and 6 bases from J; bases unmatched to any gene: 8. Germline CDR1 reads SGHNT; CDR2 reads YYREEE (reference sequence). This CDR3 has 15 amino acids. The CDR3 bases are TGTGCCAGCAGCTTCCCCGGGACAGGGGTAGGCGAGCAGTACTTC. Translating gives CASSFPGTGVGEQYF.

The chain uses TRBV19 and TRBJ2-4, with D possibly being TRBD1 or TRBD2 (5 bases each). This CDR3 is built from 13 residues. V was pared by 3 bases and J by 9 bases, with 12 bases between. Per the germline V gene, CDR1 is LNHDA and CDR2 is SQIVND (reference sequence). The CDR3 loop reads CASSITGRGIQYF. The CDR3 DNA follows: TGTGCCAGTAGTATCACAGGACGGGGCATTCAGTACTTC.

This chain joins TRBV14 and TRBJ2-5, with TRBD2 matching over 7 bases. This CDR3 has 17 residues. Germline values: CDR1 SGHDN, CDR2 FVKESK. The V segment lost 1 base and the J segment 1 base; nucleotides outside the gene matches: 9. For the CDR3, the DNA is TGTGCCAGCAGCCAAGTGGCGGGGGTCCGGGGCCAAGAGACCCAGTACTTC. This codes for CASSQVAGVRGQETQYF.

This chain joins TRBV2 and TRBJ1-1; possibly TRBD1 for D (5 bases). Trimming cost V 6 bases and J 11 bases, with 16 bases left between them. The CDR3 has 12 amino acids. Germline CDR1 SNHLY, CDR2 FYNNEI. The CDR3: CASRPEAGQAFF. DNA of the CDR3: TGTGCCAGCAGGCCGGAGGCAGGGCAGGCTTTCTTT.

This clone has a count of ten or more. Different DNA sequences within this sample yield the same CDR3. The chain has TRBV4-1 and TRBJ2-1, with 7 bases that match TRBD1. V lost 0 bases and J lost 2; bases outside the gene matches: 10. The CDR3 spans 18 residues. Germline V gives CDR1 MGHRA, CDR2 YSYEKL. CDR3 nucleotide sequence: TGCGCCAGCAGCCAAGATAGAGGGGGCGAGGGTCCCTACAATGAGCAGTTCTTC. This codes for CASSQDRGGEGPYNEQFF.

V gene TRBV5-4 combines with J gene TRBJ2-2; TRBD2 matches at 9 bases. Germline trimming cut 1 base from V and 4 bases from J; bases unmatched to any gene: 11. This CDR3 comprises 18 residues. Germline CDR1 reads SGHNT; CDR2 reads YYREEE (reference sequence). CDR3 residues: CASSLRRGRALVTGELFF. The CDR3 DNA reads TGTGCCAGCAGCTTGCGTCGCGGGAGGGCCTTAGTCACCGGGGAGCTGTTTTTT.

This chain connects TRBV19 to TRBJ2-3; TRBD1 is a possible D gene (6 bases). Germline V gene lookup returns CDR1 LNHDA and CDR2 SQIVND (reference sequence). Trimming pared 5 bases from V and 0 bases from J, leaving 21 bases between. The CDR3 totals 18 residues. The CDR3 region has the DNA TGTGCCAGTAGTCGGGACACTCAAATCCGATCTAGCACAGATACGCAGTATTTT. As protein: CASSRDTQIRSSTDTQYF. Drawing the rest from reference TRBV19 and TRBJ2-3, the complete variable domain is DGGITQSPKYLFRKEGQNVTLSCEQNLNHDAMYWYRQDPGQGLRLIYYSQIVNDFQKGDIAEGYSVSREKKESFPLTVTSAQKNPTAFYLCASSRDTQIRSSTDTQYFGPGTRLTVL.

In its sample, this clone was seen once. The chain uses TRBV2 and TRBJ2-7; D not certain. CDR3 length: 15 residues. V lost 2 bases to trimming and J lost 0 bases, with 11 bases between them. The germline CDR1 and CDR2 sequences are SNHLY and FYNNEI. CDR3 residues: CASSEQLGNSYEQYF. The DNA of the CDR3 is TGTGCCAGCAGTGAACAGCTCGGTAACTCCTACGAGCAGTACTTC.

The rearrangement uses TRBV5-1 and TRBJ2-1; 9 nucleotides match TRBD2. CDR3 length: 18 residues. Germline-derived CDR1 and CDR2 are SGHRS and YFSETQ. J gave up 10 bases and V 0 bases, and 17 bases lay outside the gene matches. CDR3 nucleotides: TGCGCCAGCAGCTTGGGGTCTTTTGTGATAGCGGGAGAAGTAGAGCAGTTCTTC. Encoded protein: CASSLGSFVIAGEVEQFF.

The chain joins TRBV18 to TRBJ1-1, with D maybe TRBD1 (5 bases). CDR1 is KGHSH and CDR2 is LQKENI in the germline V gene. CDR3 length equals 16 residues. Trimming pared 0 bases from V and 0 bases from J, leaving 11 bases between. Written as DNA, the CDR3 is TGTGCCAGCTCACCACCGCGGGGGGTTGTGAACACTGAAGCTTTCTTT. It codes for CASSPPRGVVNTEAFF.

The J gene is TRBJ1-5, the V gene TRBV6-6; D possibly corresponds to TRBD1 (5 bases). The V end was cut by 4 bases, the J end by 7 bases, with 11 bases between. CDR1 MNHNY and CDR2 SVGAGI come from the germline V gene (reference sequence). The length of the CDR3 is 13 residues. This CDR3 reads CASSSDSGQPQHF. The CDR3 coding sequence is TGTGCCAGCAGTTCAGACAGTGGGCAGCCCCAGCATTTT.

The gene calls are TRBV28 and TRBJ1-1; D may be TRBD1 (5 bases). This CDR3 is 16 amino acids long. Trimming removed 3 bases at V and 1 base at J, with 15 bases between. Germline values: CDR1 MDHEN, CDR2 SYDVKM. CDR3 sequence: CASSFRGDHRNTEAFF. In DNA form, the CDR3 reads TGTGCCAGCAGTTTTCGAGGGGACCACAGGAACACTGAAGCTTTCTTT.

The V gene is TRBV10-3, the J gene TRBJ2-1; D ambiguous. V was cut by 4 bases and J by 6 bases, with 7 bases left in between. Germline CDR1 ENHRY, CDR2 SYGVKD. The CDR3 contains 12 residues. This chain's CDR3 is CAISGLTNEQFF. CDR3 sequence (DNA): TGTGCCATCAGTGGGCTAACCAATGAGCAGTTCTTC.

This chain's CDR3 is CASSLDGVRSTEAFF. The CDR3 region has the DNA TGTGCCAGCAGCTTAGATGGGGTGAGGAGCACTGAAGCTTTCTTT. This chain connects TRBV7-2 to TRBJ1-1; D unresolved. V was cut by 1 base and J by 4 bases, with 13 bases left in between. The CDR3 has 15 amino acids. Per the germline V gene, CDR1 is SGHTA and CDR2 is FQGNSA.

Regarding this clone: The sample holds other DNA sequences that translate to the same CDR3. V usage is TRBV2 and J usage is TRBJ2-1; no definite D call. V was shortened by 3 bases and J by 0 bases, with 3 bases between the two germline ends. Germline V lookup: CDR1 SNHLY, CDR2 FYNNEI. The CDR3 has 13 residues. In DNA form, the CDR3 reads TGTGCCAGCAGTGAGGACTCCTACAATGAGCAGTTCTTC. It codes for CASSEDSYNEQFF.

The chain combines TRBV27 with TRBJ1-1; TRBD1 might be the D (5 bases). Germline V CDR1 and CDR2: MNHEY, SMNVEV (reference sequence). The V and J ends lost 5 bases and 0 bases respectively, with 16 bases between them. CDR3 length: 16 amino acids. The chain's CDR3 is CASSMTAGIMNTEAFF. DNA of the CDR3: TGTGCCAGCAGTATGACAGCGGGAATTATGAACACTGAAGCTTTCTTT.

This chain joins TRBV10-3 and TRBJ2-7; weak D call: TRBD2 (5 bases). CDR1 is ENHRY and CDR2 is SYGVKD in the germline V gene. This CDR3 is built from 13 residues. Trimming stripped 5 bases from V and 2 bases from J, with 10 bases between. The CDR3 region is CAISKPGTYEQYF. In nucleotides, the CDR3 is TGTGCCATCAGTAAACCGGGAACCTACGAGCAGTACTTC.

This chain uses TRBV25-1 with TRBJ2-1, with 8 bases fitting TRBD2. Trimming removed 7 bases from V and 7 bases from J; junction bases left unmatched: 9. Germline loops: CDR1 MGHDK, CDR2 SYGVNS. CDR3 length: 14 residues. The CDR3 spells CASIGGTSSNEQFF. The CDR3 DNA sequence: TGTGCCAGCATAGGTGGGACTAGTTCAAATGAGCAGTTCTTC. Looking up the rest from reference TRBV25-1 and TRBJ2-1 gives the full variable domain: EADIYQTPRYLVIGTGKKITLECSQTMGHDKMYWYQQDPGMELHLIHYSYGVNSTEKGDLSSESTVSRIRTEHFPLTLESARPSHTSQYLCASIGGTSSNEQFFGPGTRLTVL.